This T cell receptor (beta chain) was identified during a study of STAT5B mutations in CD4+ large granular lymphocyte leukemia (dated by TCRdb to between 2020 and 2023). Regarding the study in general: Among healthy controls, the CDR3 'QG' motif was associated with a particular HLA allele. The purity of purified fractions was confirmed by flow cytometry on FACSCanto II or FACSVerse to exceed 95% among lymphocytes. TCRbeta repertoires of CD4+ T-cell large granular lymphocyte leukemia patients were compared with those of healthy blood donors. The paper as a whole reports these results and caveats: CD4-sorted patient repertoires appeared more clonal than healthy CD4+ repertoires, and this difference persisted after removing the putative leukemic clones. TRBV06-family usage was enriched among the top patient clones (8/27) compared with healthy controls (2/35). The data were not HLA-matched, and the higher clonality in CD4+ T-LGLL than in CD8+ T-LGLL could be due to the relatively small sample size. The main leukemic clonotypes were found to be private to each patient, although 25% of the main leukemic clonotypes were detected at low frequency in the non-leukemic repertoires of other patients.

Turning to this clone: Its antigen specificity is not known. Per-nucleotide qualities are absent, and no much larger clonotype sits a single base away.

Buffy coats from roughly 40 blood donors, supplied by the Finnish Red Cross blood service, were used as healthy controls. All TCR-sequenced material derived from peripheral blood: patient blood samples and healthy donor buffy coats. Peripheral blood mononuclear cells were isolated by Ficoll-Hypaque gradient centrifugation. CD4+ cells were purified magnetically from the buffy coats of healthy controls. Genomic DNA was extracted using the Gentra Puregene Cell and Tissue kit, and a Qubit 2.0 fluorometer was used to quantify it. The immunoSEQ assay at survey resolution was used to sequence TCRbeta rearrangements from genomic DNA. Processing in the source paper ran as follows. In the TCR sequencing data, the lowest productive clonotype frequency that could be detected was 2.59 x 10-5. Analyses included only productive TCRbeta rearrangements, meaning complete and in-frame sequences. Clonality for each sample was calculated as Simpson clonality in the immunoSEQ Analyzer version 3.0. Clones were binned by frequency as very rare, small, medium, large (1-20%) or hyperexpanded (>20%). Generation probabilities were estimated with OLGA 1.2.3, V-gene circos plots were made with VDJtools, specificities were looked up in VDJdb, and CDR3 motifs were identified with GLIPH. In TCRdb, the immuneACCESS table is reduced to in-frame sequences with V and J assigned. These tables do not hold every clone; where another copy was compared, an unresolved V gene accounts for under half, and the others remain unexplained. That table supplies the V and J calls and clone size; D and trimming were determined from the DNA. Across this sample there are over 45,000 clones, with about three quarters seen only once. Of the sample, 1.5% is held by the ten largest clones.

The germline V gene specifies KGHSH as CDR1 and LQKENI as CDR2. The CDR3 covers 15 residues, taking in both the cysteine and the phenylalanine. Kept here is only the CDR3 DNA, which spans 45 bases and is read in frame from base 1. The trim is 2 bases for V and 3 bases for J, with a gap of 11 bases between the germline ends. The sequence was collected from a human donor in good health. Material: CD4+ T cells from blood buffy coats. The sequence joins TRBV18 to TRBJ2-1; TRBD1 is possibly the D segment (6 matching bases). The CDR3 loop reads CASSPLQGSYNEQFF. At the DNA level, the sequence is TGTGCCAGCTCACCATTACAGGGAAGCTACAATGAGCAGTTCTTC.